The 32 T cell receptor beta chains presented below share a single source sample, sequenced in a study of molecular identifiers for immune sequencing clone quantification. A single record per CDR3 protein comes from TCRdb applying MiXCR to the PCR reads. The sample yields fewer than 100,000 distinct CDR3 sequences, roughly 21% seen once. The material sequenced was naive CD8+ T cells from blood, with Jurkat cell RNA spiked in. As to subset: FACS-sorted CD8+CD4-CCR7+CD45RA+ naive T cells. The receptors shown here come from a human donor in good health. Some libraries in this study had Jurkat cell RNA spiked in.

The rearrangement uses TRBV7-6 and TRBJ1-4, with D uncertain. CDR3 length: 12 amino acids. Per the germline V gene, CDR1 is SGHVS and CDR2 is FNYEAQ. V was shortened by 2 bases and J by 6 bases, with 4 bases between the two germline ends. The DNA of the CDR3 is TGTGCCAGCAGCTTAAATGATGAAAAACTGTTTTTT. Translating it yields CASSLNDEKLFF.

This clonotype was recorded at least ten times. The rearrangement uses TRBV23-1 and TRBJ2-2, with D possibly being TRBD1 (6 bases). TRBV23-1 is placed among ORFs of uncertain function. Trimming shortened V by 4 bases and J by 3 bases, and 21 bases separated the two germline ends. This CDR3 region has 18 residues. In nucleotides, the CDR3 is TGCGCCAGCAGTCGCCCCCCCCTCACAGGGCAGGACACCGGGGAGCTGTTTTTT. It translates to CASSRPPLTGQDTGELFF.

This clonotype was counted many times. The rearrangement links TRBV6-6 to TRBJ2-7, with D uncertain. The CDR3 consists of 13 residues. Germline values: CDR1 MNHNY, CDR2 SVGAGI (reference sequence). The germline V and J ends were trimmed by 6 bases and 2 bases, with 11 bases remaining between them. The CDR3 nucleotides read TGTGCCAGCAGCCTCGAAAAGGCCTACGAGCAGTACTTC. It translates to CASSLEKAYEQYF.

DNA of the CDR3: TGTGCCTGGACCAACCTGGGGACTGAAGCTTTCTTT. Its translation is CAWTNLGTEAFF. The gene calls are TRBV30 and TRBJ1-1; D gene uncertain. The CDR3 sequence is 12 residues long. The V end was cut by 4 bases, the J end by 5 bases, with 11 bases between. The V gene's germline CDR1 is GTSNPN and CDR2 SVGIG (reference sequence).

This clonotype was seen at least ten times. The rearrangement uses TRBV12-3 or TRBV12-4 and TRBJ2-5; the D call may be TRBD1 or TRBD2 (5 bases each). This CDR3 has 14 amino acids. Trimming removed 4 bases from V and 2 bases from J, with 11 bases in between. The CDR3 nucleotides read TGTGCCAGCAGTTCCCGGGGCCTTCAAGAGACCCAGTACTTC. It yields the protein CASSSRGLQETQYF.

This clonotype appeared many times. The chain uses TRBV7-9 and TRBJ2-3; 7 nucleotides align to TRBD2. The J segment lost 4 bases and the V segment lost 3 bases, leaving 10 bases of the junction unmatched. The germline CDR1 and CDR2 sequences are SEHNR and FQNEAQ (reference sequence). The CDR3 has 16 amino acids. CDR3 sequence: CASSLPSGKDPDTQYF. For the CDR3, the DNA is TGTGCCAGCAGCTTGCCTAGCGGAAAGGACCCAGATACGCAGTATTTT.

This clonotype appeared a few times. CDR3 in amino acids: CSVRETRHHYEQYF. The CDR3 bases are TGCAGTGTCAGGGAAACTAGACATCACTACGAGCAGTACTTC. The rearrangement joins TRBV20-1 to TRBJ2-7; the D gene could be TRBD1 or TRBD2 (5 bases each). The CDR3 covers 14 residues. The V gene lost 7 bases and the J gene lost 3 bases, with 19 bases spanning the gap. The V gene's germline CDR1 is DFQATT and CDR2 SNEGSKA (reference sequence).

The chain is built from TRBV14 and TRBJ1-4; D gene unclear. The germline CDR1 and CDR2 sequences are SGHDN and FVKESK. V was shortened by 1 base and J by 8 bases, with 5 bases between the two germline ends. This CDR3 contains 12 residues. CDR3 sequence (DNA): TGTGCCAGCAGCCAAGTGGGGGAAAAACTGTTTTTT. Protein product: CASSQVGEKLFF. The whole variable domain, filled in from reference TRBV14 and TRBJ1-4, reads EAGVTQFPSHSVIEKGQTVTLRCDPISGHDNLYWYRRVMGKEIKFLLHFVKESKQDESGMPNNRFLAERTGGTYSTLKVQPAELEDSGVYFCASSQVGEKLFFGSGTQLSVL.

This clonotype was recorded many times. The genes are TRBV12-3 or TRBV12-4 and TRBJ1-5, with D tentatively TRBD1 (5 bases). This CDR3 contains 15 residues. Deletions cut 1 base from V and 1 base from J, with 8 bases between. In DNA, the CDR3 is TGTGCCAGCAGTTTAGTCTGGGACAGCAATCAGCCCCAGCATTTT. It codes for CASSLVWDSNQPQHF.

This clonotype was detected ten times or more. V usage is TRBV20-1 and J usage is TRBJ2-7; D gene ambiguous. Germline CDR1 reads DFQATT; CDR2 reads SNEGSKA (reference sequence). Trimming left V 2 bases short and J 3 bases short, with 26 bases between. The CDR3 runs to 18 residues. CDR3 region: CSARLQSWVPKLRYEQYF. In DNA form, the CDR3 reads TGCAGTGCTAGACTCCAATCTTGGGTCCCCAAACTGCGCTACGAGCAGTACTTC.

This clonotype was recorded many times. This chain links TRBV5-6 with TRBJ2-7; TRBD2 agrees at 8 bases. J lost 6 bases, V lost 0 bases, and 11 bases had no gene match. CDR3 size: 16 residues. Germline loops: CDR1 SGHDT, CDR2 YYEEEE. The CDR3 region is CASSLVSSGGPFEQYF. The DNA for the CDR3 is TGTGCCAGCAGCTTGGTTTCGTCGGGAGGGCCGTTCGAGCAGTACTTC.

This clonotype was recorded many times. The V call is TRBV9, the J call TRBJ2-3, with 8 positions matching TRBD2. Trimming at V came to 0 bases and at J to 4 bases, leaving 10 bases not matched to a gene. CDR1 is SGDLS, CDR2 YYNGEE, per germline. The CDR3 is 17 amino acids. CDR3: CASSVGQASGYSDTQYF. CDR3 nucleotide sequence: TGTGCCAGCAGCGTAGGGCAGGCTAGCGGGTACTCAGATACGCAGTATTTT.

Turning to this clonotype: At one of its ends the junction is not consistent with the germline gene, which may arise from a read error. The gene calls are TRBV5-1 and TRBJ2-2, with D possibly matching TRBD1 (6 bases). This CDR3 has 13 residues. Germline V gene sequence: CDR1 SGHRS, CDR2 YFSETQ. The DNA of the CDR3 is TGCGCCAGCAGTATTACAGGGCCCGGGGAGCTGCTTTTT. It translates to CASSITGPGELLF.

This sequence joins TRBV9 and TRBJ2-4, with 8 nucleotides matching TRBD2. CDR1 is SGDLS, CDR2 YYNGEE, per germline. The CDR3 length is 15 residues. The V segment lost 2 bases and the J segment 4 bases; nucleotides outside the gene matches: 5. CDR3 residues: CASSVAGGSKNIQYF. The CDR3 DNA reads TGTGCCAGCAGCGTCGCGGGGGGATCAAAAAACATTCAGTACTTC.

Points on this clonotype: It may be a read error: a sequence one base away is much more abundant. The V and J genes are TRBV6-2 or TRBV6-3 and TRBJ2-3, with D perhaps TRBD2 (5 bases). The CDR3 consists of 15 residues. CDR1 is MNHEY and CDR2 is SVGEGT in the germline V gene. The CDR3 DNA follows: TGTGCCGGCAGTCTTAGCTCCCGGGGTCTAGATACGCAGTATTTT. Its translation is CAGSLSSRGLDTQYF.

This clonotype was seen many times. The genes are TRBV5-6 and TRBJ2-5; D might be TRBD2 (6 bases). The germline V gene has CDR1 SGHDT and CDR2 YYEEEE. The CDR3 is 14 residues long. The V gene lost 4 bases and the J gene lost 3 bases, with 13 bases spanning the gap. The CDR3 is CASSPPTRKETQYF. Here the CDR3 DNA reads TGTGCCAGCAGCCCGCCGACTAGAAAAGAGACCCAGTACTTC.

With regard to this clonotype: Just one base apart from a much larger clone, this may be a read error. The V call is TRBV29-1, the J call TRBJ2-3; D unresolved. The germline gives CDR1 SQVTM, CDR2 ANQGSEA. The CDR3 sequence is 12 residues long. Trimming took off 6 bases at V and 6 bases at J, with 13 bases between the two ends. CDR3 loop: CSVKDGPDTQYF. In nucleotides, the CDR3 is TGCAGCGTGAAGGATGGCCCCGATACGCAGTATTTT.

The sample holds a few counts of this clonotype. The chain has TRBV12-3 or TRBV12-4 and TRBJ2-1; possibly TRBD2 for D (7 bases). This CDR3 contains 12 residues. The germline V and J ends were trimmed by 8 bases and 6 bases, with 11 bases remaining between them. CDR3 in amino acids: CASRGAGNEQFF. The CDR3 DNA reads TGTGCCAGCCGGGGGGCCGGCAATGAGCAGTTCTTC.

This rearrangement joins TRBV2 to TRBJ2-1; the D gene is possibly TRBD1 (5 bases). Per germline, CDR1 SNHLY and CDR2 FYNNEI. The CDR3 extends over 16 amino acids. V was cut by 2 bases and J by 7 bases, with 18 bases left in between. This chain's CDR3 is CASSEPRVASINEQFF. As DNA, the CDR3 is TGTGCCAGCAGTGAACCCAGGGTAGCTTCAATAAATGAGCAGTTCTTC.

This clonotype came up a few times. CDR3 region: CAISLDSSSYNEQFF. The CDR3 nucleotides read TGTGCCATCAGTTTGGACTCTAGCTCCTACAATGAGCAGTTCTTC. The V gene is TRBV10-3, the J gene TRBJ2-1; possible D gene TRBD2, 5 bases. Germline values: CDR1 ENHRY, CDR2 SYGVKD. The V and J ends lost 5 bases and 0 bases respectively, with 11 bases between them. This CDR3 is 15 amino acids long.

This clonotype was picked up many times. The V gene is TRBV3-1, the J gene TRBJ2-7; D gene uncertain. Germline V gives CDR1 LGHDT, CDR2 YNNKEL (reference sequence). This CDR3 region has 14 residues. Trimming stripped 1 base from V and 6 bases from J, with 13 bases between. The CDR3 region has the DNA TGTGCCAGCAGCCAAGTATCCAAGCCCTCCGAGCAGTACTTC. Amino acids: CASSQVSKPSEQYF.

This clonotype was found many times. The chain couples TRBV6-5 to TRBJ2-7, with D perhaps TRBD2 (5 bases). CDR3 size: 13 residues. The V and J ends lost 5 bases and 2 bases respectively, with 10 bases between them. The germline V gene has CDR1 MNHEY and CDR2 SVGAGI. The CDR3 DNA is TGTGCCAGCAGTGTCGGACTTACCTACGAGCAGTACTTC. It specifies CASSVGLTYEQYF.

The table lists this clonotype with many counts. The genes are TRBV27 and TRBJ2-7, with TRBD2 as a possible D gene (5 bases). Germline V gene sequence: CDR1 MNHEY, CDR2 SMNVEV (reference sequence). The CDR3 loop spans 14 amino acids. Trimming shortened V by 2 bases and J by 5 bases, and 13 bases separated the two germline ends. CDR3 sequence reads: CASSLLGPGDEQYF. The CDR3 DNA reads as TGTGCCAGCAGTTTACTTGGGCCCGGGGACGAGCAGTACTTC.

This clonotype came up a few times. The V call is TRBV2, the J call TRBJ1-1, with D unclear. This CDR3 has 14 amino acids. V dropped 1 base and J dropped 0 bases, with 6 bases sitting between them. Germline V gene data show CDR1 as SNHLY and CDR2 as FYNNEI. This CDR3 reads CASSEGLMNTEAFF. CDR3 DNA: TGTGCCAGCAGTGAAGGGCTCATGAACACTGAAGCTTTCTTT.

This clonotype was found many times. The chain couples TRBV20-1 to TRBJ2-5, with 14 bases aligning to TRBD2. Germline V CDR1 and CDR2: DFQATT, SNEGSKA (reference sequence). This CDR3 is 15 amino acids long. V shed 6 bases and J 4 bases; nucleotides not matched to a gene: 7. The CDR3 nucleotides are TGCAGTGCCCTAAGTGGGACTAGCGGGGGAGAGACCCAGTACTTC. Translated, it gives CSALSGTSGGETQYF.

There are a few counts of this clonotype. V and J are TRBV27 and TRBJ1-5; D unclear. The CDR3 sequence is 14 residues long. Trimming left V 3 bases short and J 10 bases short, with 16 bases between. CDR1 is MNHEY and CDR2 is SMNVEV in the germline V gene (reference sequence). CDR3 loop: CASSLRRVRRPQHF. As DNA, the CDR3 is TGTGCCAGCAGTTTGCGAAGGGTCAGACGACCCCAGCATTTT.

The V gene is TRBV4-3, the J gene TRBJ2-1; weak D call: TRBD1 (6 bases). V dropped 0 bases and J dropped 3 bases, with 9 bases sitting between them. The length of the CDR3 is 15 residues. The V gene's germline CDR1 is LGHNA and CDR2 YSLEER. CDR3 in amino acids: CASSQDPQGYNEQFF. CDR3 bases: TGCGCCAGCAGCCAAGACCCACAGGGCTACAATGAGCAGTTCTTC.

This clonotype was counted many times. The J gene is TRBJ2-1, the V gene TRBV4-1; D is undetermined. Germline assignment: CDR1 MGHRA and CDR2 YSYEKL. V lost 1 base and J 9 bases, leaving 7 bases between the germline ends. This CDR3 has 12 amino acids. CDR3 nucleotides: TGCGCCAGCAGCCAAGGGGATTCTGAGCAGTTCTTC. Its translation: CASSQGDSEQFF.

The chain is built from TRBV4-2 and TRBJ2-2, with 8 positions matching TRBD2. Germline V gene lookup returns CDR1 LGHNA and CDR2 YNFKEQ. This CDR3 region has 16 residues. V was pared by 0 bases and J by 7 bases, with 7 bases of the junction left unmatched. Written as DNA, the CDR3 is TGTGCCAGCAGCCAAGATCGGATGAGCGGGAGCGGGGAGCTGTTTTTT. Amino acid sequence: CASSQDRMSGSGELFF.

This clonotype has at least ten counts. V is TRBV30 and J is TRBJ1-1, with D perhaps TRBD1 (5 bases). The germline CDR1 and CDR2 sequences are GTSNPN and SVGIG (reference sequence). Between the trimmed V and J ends, which lost 4 bases and 5 bases, there was a span of 17 bases. This CDR3 has 14 residues. The CDR3 region is CAWIVGGSGTEAFF. The CDR3 nucleotides are TGTGCCTGGATTGTTGGGGGGAGTGGAACTGAAGCTTTCTTT.

CDR3 bases: TGCAGTGCTAGGGGGCAGACCTCCTACGAGCAGTACTTC. Translating it yields CSARGQTSYEQYF. The rearrangement links TRBV20-1 to TRBJ2-7, with D maybe TRBD1 (5 bases). Trimming pared 3 bases from V and 0 bases from J, leaving 9 bases between. The CDR3 totals 13 residues. Germline CDR1 reads DFQATT; CDR2 reads SNEGSKA (reference sequence).

As to this clonotype: This may be a read error, as it is one base from a much larger clone. The chain employs TRBV7-9 and TRBJ1-1; no firm D call. V was shortened by 0 bases and J by 8 bases, with 10 bases between the two germline ends. This CDR3 spans 13 amino acids. Germline lookup yields CDR1 SEHNR and CDR2 FQNEAQ (reference sequence). The CDR3 bases are TGTGCCAGCAGCTTAGCGAGGCAGCGGGAAGCTTTCTTT. Translation gives CASSLARQREAFF.